This passage covers 29 T cell receptor beta chains from one sample sequenced in a study of blood T cell repertoires in COVID-19. Repertoires were generated with immunoSEQ multiplex PCR, while TCRdb's copy carries only in-frame clones and drops some. This sample carries roughly 86,000 clones, roughly 78% of them seen once, and the ten largest clones take around a fifth. The specimen was peripheral blood. The receptors were sampled from a human donor in a cohort sampled during active COVID-19.

The V gene is TRBV27, the J gene TRBJ2-1, with 7 bases matching TRBD2. With V trimmed by 4 bases and J by 3 bases, 3 bases remained unmatched. The length of the CDR3 is 14 residues. Germline CDR1 MNHEY, CDR2 SMNVEV (reference sequence). The CDR3, as DNA: TGTGCCAGCAGTTCGGGGGGTCACTACAATGAGCAGTTCTTC. Amino acids: CASSSGGHYNEQFF.

The V call is TRBV28, the J call TRBJ1-5, with D unresolved. The CDR3 covers 12 residues. CDR1 is MDHEN and CDR2 is SYDVKM in the germline V gene. V lost 5 bases, J lost 9 bases, and 11 bases lay in between. CDR3 coding DNA: TGTGCCAGCAGTGTGGGAGGGAGGCCCCAGCATTTT. Protein sequence: CASSVGGRPQHF.

The rearrangement links TRBV29-1 to TRBJ2-7; TRBD1 agrees at 11 bases. Trimming cost V 4 bases and J 3 bases; bases outside gene matches: 14. CDR1 and CDR2 (germline): SQVTM, ANQGSEA. This CDR3 is 17 amino acids long. The CDR3 coding sequence is TGCAGCGTTGCGGCCGGACAGGGGGCGATTGACAGCTACGAGCAGTACTTC. It codes for CSVAAGQGAIDSYEQYF.

The genes are TRBV6-5 and TRBJ1-2; 9 bases match TRBD1. With 6 bases clipped from V and 2 bases from J, the junction kept 4 bases outside the gene matches. CDR3 length equals 14 residues. Germline V CDR1 and CDR2: MNHEY, SVGAGI. The CDR3 DNA follows: TGTGCCAGCAGACTAGGGACAGGGAACTATGGCTACACCTTC. This gives the protein CASRLGTGNYGYTF.

V and J are TRBV11-2 and TRBJ1-4, with D possibly matching TRBD1 (5 bases). Germline V CDR1 and CDR2: SGHAT, FQNNGV. The V end was cut by 8 bases, the J end by 2 bases, with 15 bases between. There are 15 residues in the CDR3. CDR3 bases: TGTGCCAGCGCCGCGCAGGGAGGGACTAATGAAAAACTGTTTTTT. This translates into CASAAQGGTNEKLFF.

The chain has TRBV7-9 and TRBJ1-3; D is ambiguous. The CDR3 loop spans 17 amino acids. Germline V gene lookup returns CDR1 SEHNR and CDR2 FQNEAQ (reference sequence). Trimming stripped 4 bases from V and 0 bases from J, with 16 bases between. CDR3 in amino acids: CASSSRVSRPSGNTIYF. In DNA form, the CDR3 reads TGTGCCAGCAGCTCCCGGGTTTCCCGCCCCTCTGGAAACACCATATATTTT.

V gene TRBV2 combines with J gene TRBJ2-7, with unresolved D. V gave up 2 bases and J gave up 6 bases, with 5 bases separating them. This CDR3 is built from 11 residues. Germline-derived CDR1 and CDR2 are SNHLY and FYNNEI. The CDR3 is CASSEYREQYF. The CDR3 DNA follows: TGTGCCAGCAGTGAATATCGCGAGCAGTACTTC.

V usage is TRBV13 and J usage is TRBJ1-2, with TRBD1 matching 8 bases. Trimming at V came to 5 bases and at J to 4 bases, leaving 9 bases not matched to a gene. CDR3 length: 15 amino acids. Germline V gives CDR1 PRHDT, CDR2 FYEKMQ (reference sequence). The CDR3 DNA reads as TGTGCCAGCAGCCCAGGACAGGGAACTGTCTATGGCTACACCTTC. Its translation is CASSPGQGTVYGYTF.

The chain joins TRBV27 to TRBJ1-2; D call uncertain. This CDR3 contains 13 residues. Trimming stripped 5 bases from V and 4 bases from J, with 11 bases between. Germline V gives CDR1 MNHEY, CDR2 SMNVEV (reference sequence). The CDR3 DNA follows: TGTGCCAGCAGTAGTTCTGGAGTCTATGGCTACACCTTC. Its translation: CASSSSGVYGYTF.

The V and J genes are TRBV6-5 and TRBJ2-2, with D unresolved. The germline V gene encodes CDR1 MNHEY and CDR2 SVGAGI. Trimming cost V 5 bases and J 7 bases, with 11 bases left between them. The CDR3 contains 13 residues. Here the CDR3 reads CASSRSSGGELFF. The CDR3 coding sequence is TGTGCCAGCAGTAGGAGTTCGGGCGGGGAGCTGTTTTTT.

This clone appeared once. V gene TRBV28 combines with J gene TRBJ1-2; tentative D call: TRBD1 (5 bases). Germline-derived CDR1 and CDR2 are MDHEN and SYDVKM. CDR3 length equals 12 residues. V gave up 6 bases and J gave up 3 bases, with 8 bases separating them. The CDR3 nucleotides read TGTGCCAGCAGGAAGACAGACTATGGCTACACCTTC. As protein: CASRKTDYGYTF.

In its sample, this clone was seen a few times. The V call is TRBV10-2, the J call TRBJ1-5; TRBD1 matches 11 bases. The CDR3 loop spans 14 amino acids. With V trimmed by 10 bases and J by 11 bases, 13 bases remained unmatched. Germline loops: CDR1 WSHSY, CDR2 SAAADI. The CDR3, as DNA: TGCGCCACCTCCCCCGGACAGGGGGCATTAACCCAGCATTTT. As protein: CATSPGQGALTQHF.

The chain uses TRBV4-2 and TRBJ2-5; a possible D gene is TRBD2 (6 bases). Trimming cost V 4 bases and J 1 base, with 7 bases left between them. The CDR3 has 13 amino acids. CDR1 is LGHNA, CDR2 YNFKEQ, per germline. The CDR3, as DNA: TGTGCCAGCAGCCCGGGACTCCAAGAGACCCAGTACTTC. It codes for CASSPGLQETQYF.

The chain has TRBV6-2 or TRBV6-3 and TRBJ2-7, with 10 bases matching TRBD2. The junction had 7 bases not matched to a gene; V was cut back by 2 bases and J by 0 bases. Germline V gene sequence: CDR1 MNHEY, CDR2 SVGEGT. The CDR3 is 17 residues long. In nucleotides, the CDR3 is TGTGCCAGCAGTTACGCCTTGAGCGGGGGGGCCTCCTACGAGCAGTACTTC. Protein: CASSYALSGGASYEQYF.

This chain uses TRBV9 with TRBJ1-2; 9 bases line up with TRBD1. Germline CDR1 and CDR2: SGDLS and YYNGEE. The CDR3 totals 14 residues. The V segment lost 3 bases and the J segment 8 bases; nucleotides outside the gene matches: 8. This CDR3 reads CASSATDRGWGYTF. Written as DNA, the CDR3 is TGTGCCAGCAGCGCCACGGACAGGGGCTGGGGCTACACCTTC.

This clone was observed a few times. This chain links TRBV24-1 with TRBJ2-1, with D possibly TRBD1 on 5 matching bases. Germline V gene lookup returns CDR1 KGHDR and CDR2 SFDVKD. The CDR3 has 11 residues. The V and J ends lost 6 bases and 9 bases respectively, with 8 bases between them. This CDR3 reads CATSWGGEQFF. CDR3 in DNA: TGTGCCACCAGTTGGGGCGGTGAGCAGTTCTTC.

This sequence joins TRBV9 and TRBJ2-1, with 12 bases fitting TRBD2. The trim removed 5 bases at V and 4 bases at J, leaving 7 bases unmatched. The CDR3 is 16 amino acids. CDR1 and CDR2 from the germline V gene are SGDLS and YYNGEE. The CDR3 protein is CASSRTSGVYYNEQFF. The DNA for the CDR3 is TGTGCCAGCAGTCGGACTAGCGGGGTTTATTACAATGAGCAGTTCTTC.

The J gene is TRBJ1-1, the V gene TRBV15, with TRBD1 identical over 7 bases. There are 14 residues in the CDR3. Per germline, CDR1 LNHNV and CDR2 YYDKDF (reference sequence). Trimming cost V 1 base and J 10 bases; bases outside gene matches: 9. The CDR3 sequence: CATSRGSRGALAFF. The CDR3 nucleotides are TGTGCCACCAGCAGAGGTAGCAGGGGGGCACTAGCTTTCTTT.

This clone was observed a single time. V and J are TRBV29-1 and TRBJ1-2; D may be TRBD1 (6 bases). Germline CDR1 SQVTM, CDR2 ANQGSEA. The CDR3 spans 13 residues. Deletions cut 5 bases from V and 8 bases from J, with 18 bases between. The CDR3 protein is CSVSGGQGNGYTF. The CDR3 DNA follows: TGCAGCGTTTCGGGGGGGCAGGGAAACGGCTACACCTTC.

The chain combines TRBV27 with TRBJ2-7; 7 bases are shared with TRBD1. V lost 2 bases and J lost 7; bases outside the gene matches: 11. CDR3 length: 15 residues. Germline CDR1 reads MNHEY; CDR2 reads SMNVEV (reference sequence). The CDR3 sequence: CASSLGQVRGREQYF. The CDR3 bases are TGTGCCAGCAGTTTAGGACAGGTTCGGGGTCGGGAGCAGTACTTC.

The rearrangement links TRBV11-2 to TRBJ2-4; 8 nucleotides align to TRBD2. The CDR3 is 14 residues long. CDR1 is SGHAT, CDR2 FQNNGV, per germline. V trimming: 4 bases; J trimming: 6 bases; junction bases outside the gene matches: 5. The CDR3 coding sequence is TGTGCCAGCAGCTCTATTAGCGGGGTAAACATTCAGTACTTC. Amino acids: CASSSISGVNIQYF. Full variable domain (outside the CDR3, taken from reference TRBV11-2 and TRBJ2-4): EAGVAQSPRYKIIEKRQSVAFWCNPISGHATLYWYQQILGQGPKLLIQFQNNGVVDDSQLPKDRFSAERLKGVDSTLKIQPAKLEDSAVYLCASSSISGVNIQYFGAGTRLSVL.

The chain recombines TRBV10-3 with TRBJ2-7; unclear D gene. Germline-derived CDR1 and CDR2 are ENHRY and SYGVKD. Deletions cut 0 bases from V and 4 bases from J, with 4 bases between. The CDR3 runs 12 residues. The CDR3 DNA is TGTGCCATCAGTGAGTCGACTTACGAGCAGTACTTC. Encoded protein: CAISESTYEQYF.

The chain carries TRBV7-2 and TRBJ2-3, with D possibly TRBD2 on 5 matching bases. CDR3 length: 15 amino acids. CDR1 SGHTA and CDR2 FQGNSA come from the germline V gene. V lost 2 bases to trimming and J lost 0 bases, with 9 bases between them. CDR3 bases: TGTGCCAGCAGCTTAACCGGGATTAGCACAGATACGCAGTATTTT. Protein sequence: CASSLTGISTDTQYF.

The rearrangement joins TRBV20-1 to TRBJ1-3; D is possibly TRBD1 (5 bases). The CDR3 is 14 residues long. Germline V lookup: CDR1 DFQATT, CDR2 SNEGSKA (reference sequence). Deletions cut 3 bases from V and 2 bases from J, with 11 bases between. CDR3 nucleotides: TGCAGTGCTAGTCCCGCGGGGGCTGGAAACACCATATATTTT. It yields the protein CSASPAGAGNTIYF.

The gene calls are TRBV11-2 and TRBJ2-3; D is perhaps TRBD1 (6 bases). This CDR3 has 13 amino acids. V was trimmed by 6 bases and J by 5 bases, leaving 12 bases between them. The germline V gene has CDR1 SGHAT and CDR2 FQNNGV. CDR3 residues: CASRQGPQDTQYF. The CDR3, as DNA: TGTGCCAGCAGACAGGGACCTCAAGATACGCAGTATTTT. Full variable domain (rest looked up from reference TRBV11-2 and TRBJ2-3): EAGVAQSPRYKIIEKRQSVAFWCNPISGHATLYWYQQILGQGPKLLIQFQNNGVVDDSQLPKDRFSAERLKGVDSTLKIQPAKLEDSAVYLCASRQGPQDTQYFGPGTRLTVL.

This chain joins TRBV10-2 and TRBJ1-2; a weak D match, TRBD1 (6 bases). CDR3 length equals 16 residues. Germline V gene sequence: CDR1 WSHSY, CDR2 SAAADI. V dropped 6 bases and J dropped 3 bases, with 20 bases sitting between them. CDR3 sequence reads: CASSQTVLGADYGYTF. CDR3 sequence (DNA): TGCGCCAGCAGCCAGACGGTTCTGGGGGCCGACTATGGCTACACCTTC.

The chain joins TRBV11-2 to TRBJ2-7; 8 nucleotides match TRBD1. This CDR3 comprises 12 residues. Trimming took 5 bases from V and 6 from J; bases not matched to a gene: 3. From germline, CDR1 is SGHAT and CDR2 FQNNGV. In DNA, the CDR3 is TGTGCCAGCAGCCGGGACAGGATCGAGCAGTACTTC. Translating it yields CASSRDRIEQYF. The full variable domain, with the rest looked up from reference TRBV11-2 and TRBJ2-7, is EAGVAQSPRYKIIEKRQSVAFWCNPISGHATLYWYQQILGQGPKLLIQFQNNGVVDDSQLPKDRFSAERLKGVDSTLKIQPAKLEDSAVYLCASSRDRIEQYFGPGTRLTVT.

The rearrangement joins TRBV6-1 to TRBJ2-2; tentative D call: TRBD2 (5 bases). Trimming removed 4 bases at V and 3 bases at J, with 15 bases between. Germline V gene sequence: CDR1 MNHNS, CDR2 SASEGT. The CDR3 has 16 amino acids. The CDR3 loop is CASSGLFLAYTGELFF. The DNA for the CDR3 is TGTGCCAGCAGTGGCCTCTTTTTAGCGTACACCGGGGAGCTGTTTTTT.

The rearrangement links TRBV6-2 or TRBV6-3 to TRBJ2-3; 7 nucleotides match TRBD2. After removal of 5 bases from V and 2 bases from J, the junction contained 10 bases not matched to a gene. Germline CDR1 MNHEY, CDR2 SVGEGT. The CDR3 has 16 residues. CDR3 loop: CASSLRGLGVTDTQYF. CDR3 nucleotide sequence: TGTGCCAGCAGTCTTCGAGGACTAGGAGTCACAGATACGCAGTATTTT.